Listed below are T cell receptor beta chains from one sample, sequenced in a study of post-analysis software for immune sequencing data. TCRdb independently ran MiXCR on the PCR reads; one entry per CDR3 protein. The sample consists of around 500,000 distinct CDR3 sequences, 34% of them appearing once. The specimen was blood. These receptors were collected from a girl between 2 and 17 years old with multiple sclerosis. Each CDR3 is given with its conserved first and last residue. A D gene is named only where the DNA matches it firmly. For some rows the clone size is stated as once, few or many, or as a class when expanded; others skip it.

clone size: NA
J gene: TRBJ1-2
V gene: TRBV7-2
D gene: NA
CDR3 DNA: TGTGCCAGCAGCTCCCTGTCATATGGCCACACCTTC
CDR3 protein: CASSSLSYGHTF

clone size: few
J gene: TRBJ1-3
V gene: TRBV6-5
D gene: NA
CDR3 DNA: TGTGCCAGCAGTTCTTCCCCCCCCACAGGGAGCCAATATTTT
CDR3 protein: CASSSSPPTGSQYF

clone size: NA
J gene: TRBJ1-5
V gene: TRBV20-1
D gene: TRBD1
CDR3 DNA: TGCAGTGCTAGAGATGGGGACAGCCCAAGGGGGCCCCAGCATTTT
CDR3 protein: CSARDGDSPRGPQHF

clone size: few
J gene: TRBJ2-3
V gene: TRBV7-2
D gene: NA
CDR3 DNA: TGTGCCAGCAGACTTACCAGCACAGATACGCAGTATTTT
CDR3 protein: CASRLTSTDTQYF

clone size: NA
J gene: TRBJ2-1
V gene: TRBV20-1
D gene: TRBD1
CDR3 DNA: TGCAGTGCCACCCCGACAGGGAGCTCCTACAATGAGCAGTTCTTC
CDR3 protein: CSATPTGSSYNEQFF

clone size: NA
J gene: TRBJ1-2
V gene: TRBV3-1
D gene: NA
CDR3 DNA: TGTGCCAGCAGCCAGCTAGGGACTTTGGGTGGCTACACCTTC
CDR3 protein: CASSQLGTLGGYTF

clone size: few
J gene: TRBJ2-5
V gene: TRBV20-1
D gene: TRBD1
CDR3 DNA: TGCAGTGCTACTAGGAGACAGGGGTTTCAAGAGACCCAGTACTTC
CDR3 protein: CSATRRQGFQETQYF

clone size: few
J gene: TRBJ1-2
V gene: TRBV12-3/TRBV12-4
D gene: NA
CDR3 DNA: TGTGCCAGCAGTACCGGGACCCCGGGGGGCTACACCTTC
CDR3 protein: CASSTGTPGGYTF

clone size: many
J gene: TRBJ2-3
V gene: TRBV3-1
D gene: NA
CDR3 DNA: TGTGCCAGCAGCCAAGCGGGGGCGGGCACAGATACGCAGTATTTT
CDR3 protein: CASSQAGAGTDTQYF

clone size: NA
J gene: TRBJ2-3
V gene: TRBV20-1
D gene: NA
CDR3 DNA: TGCAGTGCTAGAACTTCGGTGGGGGGGCGACCCGCTACGCAGTATTTT
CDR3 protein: CSARTSVGGRPATQYF

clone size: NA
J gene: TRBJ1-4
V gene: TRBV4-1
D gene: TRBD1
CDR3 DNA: TGCGCCAGCAGCCTGGGACAGGTTGAAAAACTGTTTTTT
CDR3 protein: CASSLGQVEKLFF

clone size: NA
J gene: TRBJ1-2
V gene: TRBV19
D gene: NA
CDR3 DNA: TGTGCCAGTAGTATAGATATCTCGTCAGTATATGGCTACACCTTC
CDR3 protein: CASSIDISSVYGYTF

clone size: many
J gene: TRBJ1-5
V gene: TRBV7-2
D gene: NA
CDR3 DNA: TGTGCCAGCAGCTTTCAGGCCGGTCTCAATCAGCCCCAGCATTTT
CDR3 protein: CASSFQAGLNQPQHF

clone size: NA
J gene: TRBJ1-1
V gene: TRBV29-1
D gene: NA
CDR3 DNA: TGCAGCGTATTGGACGGATCTATGAACACTGAAGCTTTCTTT
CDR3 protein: CSVLDGSMNTEAFF

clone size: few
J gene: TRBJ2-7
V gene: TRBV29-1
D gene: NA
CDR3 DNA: TGCAGCGCCATCCCCGGTGGCTGGAAGGTGAACGAGCAGTACTTC
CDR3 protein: CSAIPGGWKVNEQYF

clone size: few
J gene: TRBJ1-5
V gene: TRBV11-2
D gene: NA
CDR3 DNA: TGTGCCAGCAGCTTAGTTCAGGGCTGGGGAGAGGATCAGCCCCAGCATTTT
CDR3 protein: CASSLVQGWGEDQPQHF

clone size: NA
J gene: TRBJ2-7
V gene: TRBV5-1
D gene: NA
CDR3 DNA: TGCGCCAGCAATCAACGGGGGAGCTCCTACAATGAGCAGTACTTC
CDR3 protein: CASNQRGSSYNEQYF

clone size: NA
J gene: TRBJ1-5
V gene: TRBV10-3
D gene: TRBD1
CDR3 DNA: TGTGCCATCCGGGACAGGGAGGATCAGCCCCAGCATTTT
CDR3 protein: CAIRDREDQPQHF

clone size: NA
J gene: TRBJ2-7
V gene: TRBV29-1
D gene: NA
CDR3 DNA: TGCAGCGTTAGAGGACAGCGGGGCTCCTACGAGCAGTACTTC
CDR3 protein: CSVRGQRGSYEQYF

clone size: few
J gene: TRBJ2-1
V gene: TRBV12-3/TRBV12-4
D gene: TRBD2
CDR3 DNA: TGTGCCAGCAGTTTAGTAGCGGGGGAGCAGTTCTTC
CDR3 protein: CASSLVAGEQFF

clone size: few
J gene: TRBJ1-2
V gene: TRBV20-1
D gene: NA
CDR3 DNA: TGCAGTGCTGATGACAGAGGTGGTAACTATGGCTACACCTTC
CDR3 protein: CSADDRGGNYGYTF

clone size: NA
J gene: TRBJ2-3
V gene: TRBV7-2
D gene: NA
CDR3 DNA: TGTGCCAGCAGCCTGAGAGGCCCAGAGGGGAGCGATACGCAGTATTTT
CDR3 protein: CASSLRGPEGSDTQYF

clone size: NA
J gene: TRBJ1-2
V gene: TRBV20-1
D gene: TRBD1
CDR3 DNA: TGCAGTGGGCGGACAGGGTCTAACTATGGCTACACCTTC
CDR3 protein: CSGRTGSNYGYTF

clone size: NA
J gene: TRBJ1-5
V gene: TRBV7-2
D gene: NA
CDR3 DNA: TGTGCCAGCAGCTTAGCCGACAATCAGCCCCAGCATTTT
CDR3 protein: CASSLADNQPQHF

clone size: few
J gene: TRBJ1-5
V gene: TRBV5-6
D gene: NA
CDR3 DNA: TGTGCCAGCAGCTTGGGGGCCACTCAGCCCCAGCATTTT
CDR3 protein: CASSLGATQPQHF

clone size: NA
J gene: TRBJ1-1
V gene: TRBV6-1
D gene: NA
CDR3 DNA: TGTGCCAGCAGTGGGCTTGGGGGTCGGGAAGCTTTCTTT
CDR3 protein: CASSGLGGREAFF

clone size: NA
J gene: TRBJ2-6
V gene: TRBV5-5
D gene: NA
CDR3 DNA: TGTGCCAGCAGCGGGCCTCATGGGGCCAACGTCCTGACTTTC
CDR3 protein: CASSGPHGANVLTF

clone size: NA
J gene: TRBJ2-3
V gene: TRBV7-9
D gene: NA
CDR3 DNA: TGTGCCAGCAGCTTAGAGGTTGGGGGACCTACCCCTGCCACAGATACGCAGTATTTT
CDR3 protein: CASSLEVGGPTPATDTQYF

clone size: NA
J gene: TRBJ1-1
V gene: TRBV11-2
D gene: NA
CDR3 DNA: TGTGCCAGCAGCTTAGAGGGGGCCCTTTTACCGGACGATGAAGCTTTCTTT
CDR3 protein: CASSLEGALLPDDEAFF

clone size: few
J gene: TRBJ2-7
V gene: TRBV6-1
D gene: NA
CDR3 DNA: TGTGCCAGCAGGCCGGTAGGGGTGTCCTACGAGCAGTACTTC
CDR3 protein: CASRPVGVSYEQYF

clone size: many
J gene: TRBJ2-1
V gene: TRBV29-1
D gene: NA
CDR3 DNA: TGCAGCGTTGAAGCAGGGGGGGCCTACAATGAGCAGTTCTTC
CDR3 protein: CSVEAGGAYNEQFF

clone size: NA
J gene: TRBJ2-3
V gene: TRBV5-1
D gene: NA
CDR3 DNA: TGCGCCAGCAGCTCGATAGGGGATTCCACAGATACGCAGTATTTT
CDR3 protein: CASSSIGDSTDTQYF

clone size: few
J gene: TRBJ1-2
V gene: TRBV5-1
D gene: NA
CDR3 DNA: TGCGCCAGCAGCTTGTCCGGGGACAACTATGGCTACACCTTC
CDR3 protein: CASSLSGDNYGYTF

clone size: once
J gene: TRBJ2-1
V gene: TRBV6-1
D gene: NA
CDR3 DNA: TGTGCCAGCAGATCGGTTGGTGAGCAGTTCTTC
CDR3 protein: CASRSVGEQFF

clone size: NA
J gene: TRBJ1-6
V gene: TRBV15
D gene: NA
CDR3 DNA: TGTGCCACCAGGAGCCTGAGGGCAAATTCACCCCTCCACTTT
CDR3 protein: CATRSLRANSPLHF

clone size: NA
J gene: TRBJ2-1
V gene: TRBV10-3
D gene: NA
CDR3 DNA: TGTGCCATCTCTGGTCTAGCTTACAATGAGCAGTTCTTC
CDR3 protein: CAISGLAYNEQFF

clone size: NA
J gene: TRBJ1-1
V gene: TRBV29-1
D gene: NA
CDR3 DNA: TGCAGCGTTCGGGGGGGGAACACTGAAGCTTTCTTT
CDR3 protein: CSVRGGNTEAFF

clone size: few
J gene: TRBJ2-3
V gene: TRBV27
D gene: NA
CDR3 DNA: TGTGCCAGCGGGGGTTTCGACACAGATACGCAGTATTTT
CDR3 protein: CASGGFDTDTQYF

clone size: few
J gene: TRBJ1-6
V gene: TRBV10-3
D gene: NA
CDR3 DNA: TGTGCCATCAGTGGGGGGACCTCCTATAATTCACCCCTCCACTTT
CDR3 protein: CAISGGTSYNSPLHF

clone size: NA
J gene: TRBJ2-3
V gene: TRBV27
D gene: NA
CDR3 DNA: TGTGCCAGCGGGTATCCCGGGGCAGGGGGGGCTAGCACAGATACGCAGTATTTT
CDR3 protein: CASGYPGAGGASTDTQYF

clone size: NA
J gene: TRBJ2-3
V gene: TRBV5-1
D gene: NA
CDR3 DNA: TGCGCCAGCAGCCCCCCTCTGGGGTCGGGCACAGATACGCAGTATTTT
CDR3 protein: CASSPPLGSGTDTQYF

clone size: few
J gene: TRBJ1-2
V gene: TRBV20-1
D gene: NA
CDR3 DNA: TGCAGTGCCGAAGACACCCAGATCTATGGCTACACCTTC
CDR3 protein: CSAEDTQIYGYTF

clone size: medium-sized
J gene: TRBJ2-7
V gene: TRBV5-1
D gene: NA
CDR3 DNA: TGCGCCAGCGTCCGATTCGAGCAGTACTTC
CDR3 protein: CASVRFEQYF

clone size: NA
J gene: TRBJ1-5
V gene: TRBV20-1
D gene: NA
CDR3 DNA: TGCAGTGCCCTCGGGGTAACTCTATACGATCAGCCCCAGCATTTT
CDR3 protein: CSALGVTLYDQPQHF

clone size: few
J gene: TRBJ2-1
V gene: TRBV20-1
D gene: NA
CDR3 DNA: TGCAGTGCTAGAGATCGGCAGGGAAACCATGAGCAGTTCTTC
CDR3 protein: CSARDRQGNHEQFF